The 11 T cell receptor beta chains below all came from one sample that was sequenced in a study of vaccination and CD4 T cells after COVID-19. Their target antigens are unknown. Cultured CD4+ T cells had their DNA profiled by the Oncomine TCR Beta short-read assay. TCRdb redid the calling of the PCR reads with MiXCR, one entry per CDR3 protein. Of approximately 6,800 distinct CDR3 sequences in the sample, about 45% are singletons; the top ten hold over 25%. Treatment in this sample: approximately nine-day PBMC culture with coronavirus spike peptide pools or control peptides (ViraFEST assay). Collection of the unexposed donor's CD4+ T cells took place before the COVID-19 pandemic (2011-2018). What was sequenced was CD4+ T cells from blood, cultured in vitro. All receptors derive from a human donor in good health.

The genes are TRBV27 and TRBJ2-7; 8 nucleotides match TRBD2. V was pared by 3 bases and J by 2 bases, with 3 bases of the junction left unmatched. The CDR3 totals 14 residues. Per germline, CDR1 MNHEY and CDR2 SMNVEV (reference sequence). The DNA for the CDR3 is TGTGCCAGCAGTTTCAGCGGGGGCCCCTACGAGCAGTACTTC. Protein product: CASSFSGGPYEQYF.

The chain joins TRBV6-1 to TRBJ2-5; D gene uncertain. Germline lookup yields CDR1 MNHNS and CDR2 SASEGT. V was shortened by 6 bases and J by 4 bases, with 6 bases between the two germline ends. The CDR3 is made up of 11 amino acids. CDR3 nucleotides: TGTGCCAGCAGCGCCTTAGAGACCCAGTACTTC. Protein: CASSALETQYF.

This rearrangement joins TRBV20-1 to TRBJ1-5; TRBD1 aligns across 8 bases. The germline CDR1 and CDR2 sequences are DFQATT and SNEGSKA (reference sequence). The ends lost 3 bases at V and 4 bases at J; junction bases unmatched: 5. The CDR3 consists of 14 residues. CDR3 nucleotide sequence: TGCAGTGCTAGGACAGGGGCTGAGAATCAGCCCCAGCATTTT. It translates to CSARTGAENQPQHF.

This clonotype was counted only a few times. The chain combines TRBV20-1 with TRBJ1-2, with D perhaps TRBD1 (5 bases). With 5 bases removed from V and 4 bases from J, the gap between germline ends came to 11 bases. The length of the CDR3 is 12 residues. CDR1 DFQATT and CDR2 SNEGSKA come from the germline V gene (reference sequence). CDR3 nucleotide sequence: TGCAGTGCTTCGGGACGAGCCTATGGCTACACCTTC. This translates into CSASGRAYGYTF.

This rearrangement joins TRBV20-1 to TRBJ2-7; 8 nucleotides align to TRBD2. Looked up from germline, CDR1 is DFQATT and CDR2 is SNEGSKA (reference sequence). This CDR3 has 15 residues. Germline trimming cut 3 bases from V and 4 bases from J; bases unmatched to any gene: 11. The CDR3 sequence is CSASIRGTSRYEQYF. The CDR3 DNA sequence: TGCAGTGCTAGTATTCGTGGGACTAGTCGATACGAGCAGTACTTC.

The genes are TRBV19 and TRBJ1-2; D possibly corresponds to TRBD1 (6 bases). Deletions cut 4 bases from V and 5 bases from J, with 17 bases between. The CDR3 consists of 15 residues. CDR1 and CDR2 (germline): LNHDA, SQIVND (reference sequence). Here the CDR3 DNA reads TGTGCCAGTAGTACTTCCACCGGGACAAGTTATGGCTACACCTTC. This translates into CASSTSTGTSYGYTF. The entire variable domain, with the rest obtained from reference TRBV19 and TRBJ1-2, is as follows: DGGITQSPKYLFRKEGQNVTLSCEQNLNHDAMYWYRQDPGQGLRLIYYSQIVNDFQKGDIAEGYSVSREKKESFPLTVTSAQKNPTAFYLCASSTSTGTSYGYTFGSGTRLTVV.

The chain has TRBV5-1 and TRBJ1-1; D possibly corresponds to TRBD1 (5 bases). Trimming removed 0 bases from V and 4 bases from J, with 10 bases in between. Germline values: CDR1 SGHRS, CDR2 YFSETQ. This CDR3 region has 14 residues. Here the CDR3 reads CASSLGGGVTEAFF. The CDR3 DNA reads as TGCGCCAGCAGCTTGGGGGGGGGGGTCACTGAAGCTTTCTTT.

The CDR3 loop is CASSIGDSYYGYTF. In nucleotides, the CDR3 is TGTGCCAGTAGTATAGGGGACAGCTACTATGGCTACACCTTC. The chain employs TRBV19 and TRBJ1-2, with 7 nucleotides matching TRBD1. CDR1 is LNHDA, CDR2 SQIVND, per germline (reference sequence). The CDR3 is 14 residues long. V shed 1 base and J 3 bases; nucleotides not matched to a gene: 2.

The V and J genes are TRBV5-4 and TRBJ2-5, with a weak D call TRBD1 (6 bases). The germline V gene has CDR1 SGHNT and CDR2 YYREEE (reference sequence). This CDR3 contains 14 residues. The V and J ends lost 0 bases and 2 bases respectively, with 8 bases between them. The CDR3 DNA reads TGTGCCAGCAGCTTGGCACAGGGTCAAGAGACCCAGTACTTC. Protein: CASSLAQGQETQYF.

This clonotype was detected only a few times. The chain couples TRBV7-9 to TRBJ2-3; tentatively, D is TRBD2 (5 bases). This CDR3 is 17 amino acids long. Trimming removed 5 bases at V and 1 base at J, with 19 bases between. Germline V gene lookup returns CDR1 SEHNR and CDR2 FQNEAQ (reference sequence). The CDR3 sequence is CASSPAGGSRGTDTQYF. The DNA of the CDR3 is TGTGCCAGCAGCCCTGCGGGTGGTTCACGTGGCACAGATACGCAGTATTTT.

V usage is TRBV4-3 and J usage is TRBJ1-6; a weak D match, TRBD1 (5 bases). The V and J ends lost 3 bases and 7 bases respectively, with 13 bases between them. From germline, CDR1 is LGHNA and CDR2 YSLEER. This CDR3 contains 15 residues. CDR3 coding DNA: TGCGCCAGCAGCCAGGGGGGGGGTAACAATTCACCCCTCCACTTT. Amino acids: CASSQGGGNNSPLHF.